The sequence of this TCR beta chain was determined in a study of blood T cells in healthy people across ages. A second PCR, run for roughly 6 to 11 cycles, used a sample-barcoded 5' primer plus a J-beta primer mix. TCRdb re-analysed the 5' RACE reads in MiXCR, keeping a single row per CDR3 protein. Among 700,000 to 950,000 distinct CDR3 sequences listed, 55% to 75% were seen once. The CDR3 is 14 residues long. V was clipped by 4 bases and J by 2 bases, with 12 bases between them. The V gene's germline CDR1 is SGHDN and CDR2 FVKESK. This TCR was sampled from a man aged 30 to 39 in good health. The sample consisted of blood. The genes are TRBV14 and TRBJ2-7; D ambiguous. The CDR3 is CASSPLEAPYEQYF. CDR3 nucleotide sequence: TGTGCCAGCAGCCCCCTCGAGGCCCCCTACGAGCAGTACTTC.